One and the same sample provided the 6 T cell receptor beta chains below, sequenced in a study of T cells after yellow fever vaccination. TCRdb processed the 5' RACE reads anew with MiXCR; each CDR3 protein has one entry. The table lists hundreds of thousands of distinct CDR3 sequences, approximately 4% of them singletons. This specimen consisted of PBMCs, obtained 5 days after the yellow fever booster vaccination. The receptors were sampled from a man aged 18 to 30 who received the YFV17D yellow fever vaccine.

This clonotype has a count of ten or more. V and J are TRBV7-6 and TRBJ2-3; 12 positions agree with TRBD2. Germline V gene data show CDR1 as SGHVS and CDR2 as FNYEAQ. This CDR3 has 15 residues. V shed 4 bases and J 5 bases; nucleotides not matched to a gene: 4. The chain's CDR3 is CASSSLAGGQDTQYF. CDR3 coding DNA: TGTGCCAGCAGCTCTCTAGCGGGGGGGCAAGATACGCAGTATTTT.

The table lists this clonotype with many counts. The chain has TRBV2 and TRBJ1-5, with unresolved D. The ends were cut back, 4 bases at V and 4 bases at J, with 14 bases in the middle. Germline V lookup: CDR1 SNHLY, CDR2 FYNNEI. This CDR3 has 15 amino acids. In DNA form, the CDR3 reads TGTGCCAGCAGTGGTCTTGCGGGAAGAAATCAGCCCCAGCATTTT. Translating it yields CASSGLAGRNQPQHF. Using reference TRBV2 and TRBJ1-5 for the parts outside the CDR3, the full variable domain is EPEVTQTPSHQVTQMGQEVILRCVPISNHLYFYWYRQILGQKVEFLVSFYNNEISEKSEIFDDQFSVERPDGSNFTLKIRSTKLEDSAMYFCASSGLAGRNQPQHFGDGTRLSIL.

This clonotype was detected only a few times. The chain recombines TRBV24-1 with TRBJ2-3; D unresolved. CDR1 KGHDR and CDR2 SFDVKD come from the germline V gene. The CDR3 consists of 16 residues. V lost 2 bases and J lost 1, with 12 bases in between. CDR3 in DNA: TGTGCCACCAGTGATTCCCTGGAAACAGGCACAGATACGCAGTATTTT. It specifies CATSDSLETGTDTQYF.

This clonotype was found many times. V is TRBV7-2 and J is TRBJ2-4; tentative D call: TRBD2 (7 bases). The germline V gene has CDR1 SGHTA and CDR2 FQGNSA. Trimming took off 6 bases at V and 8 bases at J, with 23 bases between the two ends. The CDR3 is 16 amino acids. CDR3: CASSGGAGLLVDIQYF. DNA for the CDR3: TGTGCCAGCAGTGGGGGGGCGGGTTTACTTGTAGACATTCAGTACTTC.

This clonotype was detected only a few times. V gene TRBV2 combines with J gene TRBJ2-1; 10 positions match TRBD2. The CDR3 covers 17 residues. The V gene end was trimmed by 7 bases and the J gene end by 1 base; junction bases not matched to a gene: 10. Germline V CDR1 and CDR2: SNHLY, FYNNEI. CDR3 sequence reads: CASIPSGGAESYNEQFF. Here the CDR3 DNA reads TGTGCCAGCATCCCCAGCGGGGGGGCCGAATCCTACAATGAGCAGTTCTTC.

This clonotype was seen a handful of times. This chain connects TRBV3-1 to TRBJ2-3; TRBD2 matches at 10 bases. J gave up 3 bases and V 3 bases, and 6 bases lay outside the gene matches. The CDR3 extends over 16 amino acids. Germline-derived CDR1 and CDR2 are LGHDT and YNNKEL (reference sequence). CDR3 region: CASSQAGLAVTDTQYF. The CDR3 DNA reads TGTGCCAGCAGCCAGGCCGGACTAGCGGTAACAGATACGCAGTATTTT.